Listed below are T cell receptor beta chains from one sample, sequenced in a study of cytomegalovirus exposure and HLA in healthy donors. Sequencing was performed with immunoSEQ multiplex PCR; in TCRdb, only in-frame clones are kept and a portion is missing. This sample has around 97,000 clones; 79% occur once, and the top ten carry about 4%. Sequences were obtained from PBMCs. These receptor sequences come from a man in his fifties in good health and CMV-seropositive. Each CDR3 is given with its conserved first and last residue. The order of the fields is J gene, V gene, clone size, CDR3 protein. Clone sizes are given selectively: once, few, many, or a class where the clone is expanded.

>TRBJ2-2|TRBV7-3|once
CASSPLPGGELFF
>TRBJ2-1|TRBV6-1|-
CASSEAQGTYNEQFF
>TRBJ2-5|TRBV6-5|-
CASSYDRGRKETQYF
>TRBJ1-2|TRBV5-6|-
CASSLGTAPYGYTF
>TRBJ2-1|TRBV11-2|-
CASSLALAGYNEQFF
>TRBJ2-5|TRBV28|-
CASKTMDRVGETQYF
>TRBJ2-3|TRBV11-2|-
CASSLDHYTDTQYF
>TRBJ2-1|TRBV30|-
CAWTPTPGVPPNEQFF
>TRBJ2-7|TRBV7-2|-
CASSWGGTSGTISYEQYF
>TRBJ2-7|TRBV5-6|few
CASSFRGPPSYEQYF
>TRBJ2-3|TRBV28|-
CASSFWRSGGLFSGRGTDTQYF
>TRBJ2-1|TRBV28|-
CASSSLSGRALNEQFF
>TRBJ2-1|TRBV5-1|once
CASSLTLAEYNEQFF
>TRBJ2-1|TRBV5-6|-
CASSLGTSNEQFF
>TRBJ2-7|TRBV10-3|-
CAISESKTGGRIEQYF
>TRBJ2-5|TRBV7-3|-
CASSSRGGNEETQYF
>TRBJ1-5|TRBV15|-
CATSLNRGANQPQHF
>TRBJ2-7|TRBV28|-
CASSLYGLAGGYEQYF
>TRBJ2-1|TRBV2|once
CASSPLSGSSYNEQFF
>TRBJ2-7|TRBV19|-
CAREGLQFYEQYF
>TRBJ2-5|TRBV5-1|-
CASSLGQPETQYF
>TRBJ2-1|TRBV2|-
CASNGGQSGAYNEQFF
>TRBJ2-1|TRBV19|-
CASSNPRTASSYNEQFF
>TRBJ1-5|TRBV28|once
CASSSPTVDSNQPQHF
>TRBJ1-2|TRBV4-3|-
CASSQDTTGNMKGYTF
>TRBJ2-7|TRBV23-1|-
CASGQDRVASGSNYEQYF
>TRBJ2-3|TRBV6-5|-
CASSHWTSNTDTQYF